The rows below give T cell receptor beta chains drawn from one sample of a study of T-cell reconstitution after alpha-beta-depleted transplantation in children. TCRdb re-called the PCR reads with MiXCR, one entry per CDR3 protein. This sample yields 450,000 to 550,000 distinct CDR3 sequences, of which about an eighth are seen a single time; approximately 14% belongs to the top ten. The material was PBMCs, mostly from graft donor cells, obtained 180 days after TCRalphabeta/CD19-depleted stem cell transplant. These receptors came from a female patient aged 2-9 years who had a stem cell transplant for aplastic anemia, so the T cells may come from the graft donor. Each CDR3 is given with its conserved first and last residue. A D gene is named only where the DNA matches it firmly. Size is stated for part of the rows, as once, few or many counts, or as a class when the clone is expanded.

. | TRBJ2-1 | . | TRBV4-1 | CASSPHGRPGVNEQFF | TGCGCCAGCAGCCCCCATGGGCGGCCCGGGGTGAATGAGCAGTTCTTC
. | TRBJ2-3 | . | TRBV5-1 | CASAMSEADTQYF | TGCGCCAGCGCGATGAGTGAGGCAGATACGCAGTATTTT
TRBD2 | TRBJ2-5 | few | TRBV10-3 | CAISGGEGLAQNQETQYF | TGTGCCATCAGTGGTGGGGAGGGGCTAGCGCAGAACCAAGAGACCCAGTACTTC
. | TRBJ2-5 | few | TRBV9 | CASSVGSGVAQETQYF | TGTGCCAGCAGCGTAGGTTCCGGTGTGGCCCAAGAGACCCAGTACTTC
. | TRBJ2-2 | . | TRBV18 | CASSPHRQFANTGELFF | TGTGCCAGCTCACCGCACCGACAATTCGCGAACACCGGGGAGCTGTTTTTT
. | TRBJ1-5 | . | TRBV6-1 | CASRASHRNQPQHF | TGTGCCAGCAGGGCCTCACATAGGAATCAGCCCCAGCATTTT
. | TRBJ2-5 | many | TRBV3-1 | CASSQEFGQNEETQYF | TGTGCCAGCAGCCAAGAGTTTGGACAGAACGAAGAGACCCAGTACTTC
TRBD2 | TRBJ2-1 | few | TRBV5-1 | CASSYELAGEGPEQFF | TGCGCCAGCAGCTACGAACTAGCGGGAGAAGGGCCTGAGCAGTTCTTC
TRBD1 | TRBJ2-6 | many | TRBV20-1 | CSARTGSSGANVLTF | TGCAGTGCCCGGACAGGGAGCTCTGGGGCCAACGTCCTGACTTTC
TRBD2 | TRBJ2-3 | many | TRBV7-9 | CASSPRTSGSTDTQYF | TGCGCCAGCAGCCCCCGGACTAGCGGGAGTACAGATACGCAGTATTTT
TRBD1 | TRBJ1-2 | few | TRBV6-5 | CASSYSTGDNYGYTF | TGTGCCAGCAGTTACTCGACAGGGGATAACTATGGCTACACCTTC
. | TRBJ1-2 | few | TRBV5-6 | CASSSFSGGFPPNYGYTF | TGTGCCAGCAGCTCTTTTTCGGGGGGATTTCCCCCTAACTATGGCTACACCTTC
. | TRBJ2-7 | . | TRBV12-1 | CASSPSQTSGSDYEQYF | TGTGCCAGCAGCCCCAGCCAGACTAGCGGGAGTGACTACGAGCAGTACTTC
TRBD1 | TRBJ2-3 | few | TRBV7-2 | CASSQGGGTDTQYF | TGTGCCAGCAGCCAAGGGGGCGGCACAGATACGCAGTATTTT
TRBD2 | TRBJ2-5 | . | TRBV29-1 | CSVEGLAGNQETQYF | TGCAGCGTTGAAGGACTAGCGGGCAACCAAGAGACCCAGTACTTC
TRBD1 | TRBJ2-7 | . | TRBV7-8 | CATLPLDRWAYEQYF | TGTGCCACCCTGCCATTGGACAGGTGGGCCTACGAGCAGTACTTC
. | TRBJ1-3 | many | TRBV12-3/TRBV12-4 | CASSLSGAGNTIYF | TGTGCCAGCAGTTTATCCGGGGCTGGAAACACCATATATTTT
TRBD1 | TRBJ1-1 | few | TRBV10-3 | CAISAQGANTEAFF | TGTGCCATCAGCGCACAGGGGGCGAACACTGAAGCTTTCTTT
. | TRBJ2-2 | . | TRBV11-1 | CASSRWRGDVGRTGELFF | TGTGCCAGCAGCCGTTGGAGGGGGGATGTCGGTCGCACCGGGGAGCTGTTTTTT
. | TRBJ1-4 | once | TRBV20-1 | CSSPGADLATNAKLFF | TGCAGTTCGCCAGGGGCGGATCTTGCAACTAATGCAAAACTGTTTTTT
TRBD1 | TRBJ2-1 | few | TRBV20-1 | CSASSTGTGVNEQFF | TGCAGTGCTAGCTCGACTGGGACAGGGGTAAATGAGCAGTTCTTC
TRBD1 | TRBJ2-7 | . | TRBV7-8 | CASSSRPEDRGRWYEQYF | TGTGCCAGCAGCTCACGACCGGAGGACAGGGGGCGTTGGTACGAGCAGTACTTC
. | TRBJ1-4 | few | TRBV7-9 | CASSFQGRVEKLFF | TGTGCCAGCAGCTTCCAGGGGCGAGTCGAAAAACTGTTTTTT
. | TRBJ2-5 | . | TRBV10-3 | CAIKSGLLQETQYF | TGTGCCATCAAGTCGGGATTGCTCCAAGAGACCCAGTACTTC
TRBD1 | TRBJ2-5 | . | TRBV9 | CASSVGRQGHKQETQYF | TGTGCCAGCAGCGTGGGAAGACAGGGGCATAAACAAGAGACCCAGTACTTC
TRBD1 | TRBJ1-1 | . | TRBV7-2 | CASSRDRGRPDIGAFF | TGTGCCAGCAGCCGGGACAGGGGGCGACCCGATATCGGAGCTTTCTTT
TRBD1 | TRBJ1-2 | . | TRBV3-1 | CASSLGQGDNYGYTF | TGTGCCAGCAGCCTGGGGCAGGGGGACAACTATGGCTACACCTTC
. | TRBJ1-6 | . | TRBV7-8 | CASSNTGTPYNSPLHF | TGTGCCAGCAGCAATACCGGGACACCCTATAATTCACCCCTCCACTTT
. | TRBJ2-1 | many | TRBV12-3/TRBV12-4 | CASSLSGRIAYNEQFF | TGTGCCAGCAGTTTAAGTGGGCGGATTGCCTACAATGAGCAGTTCTTC
. | TRBJ1-1 | many | TRBV5-1 | CASSLQTPVNTEAFF | TGCGCCAGCAGCTTACAGACACCCGTGAACACTGAAGCTTTCTTT
TRBD2 | TRBJ2-1 | . | TRBV5-1 | CASSLEDGPGLAAYNEQFF | TGCGCCAGCAGCTTGGAGGACGGACCGGGACTAGCGGCCTACAATGAGCAGTTCTTC
TRBD1 | TRBJ1-5 | few | TRBV29-1 | CSVRGGNNQPQHF | TGCAGCGTCAGGGGGGGCAACAATCAGCCCCAGCATTTT
TRBD2 | TRBJ2-1 | few | TRBV7-8 | CASRIGRGGRNEQFF | TGTGCCAGCAGAATTGGGCGGGGGGGCCGAAATGAGCAGTTCTTC
. | TRBJ1-2 | many | TRBV7-2 | CASSLGGRGPDGYTF | TGTGCCAGCAGCTTAGGGGGACGTGGGCCTGATGGCTACACCTTC
. | TRBJ1-1 | few | TRBV5-1 | CASSLLQDFMNTEAFF | TGCGCCAGCAGCTTGTTACAGGATTTTATGAACACTGAAGCTTTCTTT
TRBD2 | TRBJ2-7 | . | TRBV29-1 | CSVLGLAGVYEQYF | TGCAGCGTGCTGGGACTAGCGGGAGTCTACGAGCAGTACTTC
. | TRBJ2-1 | few | TRBV4-3 | CASSPEQGGVNEQFF | TGCGCCAGCAGCCCCGAACAGGGGGGGGTCAATGAGCAGTTCTTC
. | TRBJ1-2 | . | TRBV6-1 | CASRMGHRGGYTF | TGTGCCAGCAGAATGGGACATCGGGGCGGCTACACCTTC
TRBD2 | TRBJ2-2 | few | TRBV11-2 | CASSPRLAVQSGELFF | TGTGCCAGCAGCCCCCGGCTAGCGGTTCAGTCCGGGGAGCTGTTTTTT
. | TRBJ2-6 | few | TRBV25-1 | CASSAGSSGANVLTF | TGTGCCAGCAGTGCGGGTAGCTCTGGGGCCAACGTCCTGACTTTC
. | TRBJ2-5 | . | TRBV18 | CASSPPREETQYF | TGTGCCAGCTCACCACCGAGGGAAGAGACCCAGTACTTC